The entry below gives a single TCR beta chain sequence along with its context. The source of the sample is a study of immune characterization of retroperitoneal liposarcoma. TCRdb independently ran MiXCR on the PCR reads; one entry per CDR3 protein. The repertoire holds 8,000 to 11,000 distinct CDR3 sequences, with 25% to 30% as singletons. Germline V gene lookup returns CDR1 MNHNS and CDR2 SASEGT. The CDR3 spans 16 residues. The specimen was tumor tissue. This receptor was identified in a female donor with retroperitoneal liposarcoma. The chain carries TRBV6-1 and TRBJ2-1, with D possibly called TRBD1 or TRBD2 (5 bases each). Near its end, the DNA agrees better with TRBJ2-7, so the J call may be wrong. In DNA form, the CDR3 reads TGTGCCAGCAGTCCTGCGTATTGGGGACCACTCAATGAGCAGTACTTC. Its translation is CASSPAYWGPLNEQYF.